This T cell receptor (beta chain) was documented in a study of T cell clusters in autoimmune cytopenias. Study results and caveats: TRB repertoire shifts in secondary cytopenia and chronic lymphocytic leukemia mostly reflected lymphoma, not autoimmunity.

Multiplex touch-down PCR amplified TRB using TRB-A and TRB-B pools in one tube. Reprocessing the multiplex PCR reads, TCRdb reports a single entry for every CDR3 protein and omits DNA. The sample includes some 7,500 distinct CDR3 sequences. TRB was amplified from roughly 250 ng of peripheral blood genomic DNA per sample. As for this clonotype: What it binds is not known.

The sample was also linked to a second study, of T cell repertoires in aging, cancer and after chemotherapy. In that study: Chronic lymphocytic leukemia patients on fludarabine- or bendamustine-based regimens gave paired samples before and after chemotherapy. In hematological cancer patients, infiltrated lymphoid organs may have impaired thymic emigration or peripheral T cell expansion.

The specimen sequenced was peripheral blood. The sequence was obtained from a human donor with an autoimmune cytopenia or autoimmune hepatitis (not recorded which).

The CDR3 loop is CASSLGEGKNNSPLHF. This rearrangement joins TRBV27 to TRBJ1-6. Germline V lookup: CDR1 MNHEY, CDR2 SMNVEV (reference sequence). The CDR3 has 16 amino acids.